A single sample is the source of the 5 T cell receptor beta chains below, sequenced in a study of OX40 agonist ivuxolimab in advanced cancers. TCRdb keeps only in-frame clones here, not all; method: immunoSEQ multiplex PCR. The data contain over 25,000 clones, approximately 86% of them singletons. The starting material was CD4+ or CD8+ T cells sorted from blood, obtained in a trial of the OX40 agonist ivuxolimab. These TCRs come from an adult with an advanced solid tumor such as melanoma, head and neck, liver or kidney cancer.

The chain combines TRBV11-3 with TRBJ2-1; the match to TRBD2 covers 14 bases. The CDR3 is 16 residues long. CDR1 SGHNT and CDR2 YENEEA come from the germline V gene. The J segment lost 6 bases and the V segment lost 5 bases, leaving 6 bases of the junction unmatched. CDR3 region: CASSHPGLAGVNEQFF. The CDR3 region has the DNA TGTGCCAGCAGCCACCCGGGACTAGCGGGAGTCAATGAGCAGTTCTTC.

CDR3 amino acids: CASSQEAAGWPQHF. DNA of the CDR3: TGCGCCAGCAGCCAAGAGGCGGCAGGGTGGCCCCAGCATTTT. V gene TRBV4-1 combines with J gene TRBJ1-5; D may be TRBD1 (5 bases). Germline V gene lookup returns CDR1 MGHRA and CDR2 YSYEKL. CDR3 length: 14 residues. V was trimmed by 0 bases and J by 9 bases, leaving 12 bases between them.

The chain combines TRBV11-3 with TRBJ2-7; the D gene is possibly TRBD2 (5 bases). This CDR3 comprises 13 residues. Germline CDR1 reads SGHNT; CDR2 reads YENEEA. V lost 5 bases to trimming and J lost 5 bases, with 13 bases between them. CDR3 DNA sequence: TGTGCCAGCAGCCCTCGTGGGCGGGACGAGCAGTACTTC. Translation: CASSPRGRDEQYF.

The CDR3 bases are TGTGCCAGCAGCGTAGGCGCGCGGGACACAGATACGCAGTATTTT. It encodes CASSVGARDTDTQYF. The rearrangement links TRBV9 to TRBJ2-3; a weak D match, TRBD2 (6 bases). The V gene lost 0 bases and the J gene lost 2 bases, with 10 bases spanning the gap. The CDR3 runs 15 residues. CDR1 and CDR2 from the germline V gene are SGDLS and YYNGEE.

J is TRBJ1-2 and V is TRBV7-3; D gene unclear. The germline V gene has CDR1 SGHTA and CDR2 FQGTGA. Between the trimmed V and J ends, which lost 1 base and 3 bases, there was a span of 6 bases. The CDR3 runs to 13 residues. CDR3 DNA: TGTGCCAGCAGCTTAAACGGATACTATGGCTACACCTTC. Translating it yields CASSLNGYYGYTF.